These T cell receptor beta chains were read from a single sample in a study of shared clonotypes between healthy human individuals. Assay: immunoSEQ multiplex PCR; the TCRdb copy retains only in-frame clones and omits some. The table shows millions of clones, with roughly 94% occurring only once. Source material: naive CD4+ T cells sorted from blood. Source of these receptors: a young man in good health. CDR3s include the opening cysteine and the closing phenylalanine or tryptophan. The D gene is left open where the match is weak. Clone size is given for some rows only: seen once, a few or many times, or a class if the clone is expanded.

D gene,clone size,J gene,V gene,CDR3 DNA,CDR3 protein
TRBD1,NA,TRBJ1-5,TRBV19,TGTGCCGGGGGACAGGGGGAGGGTCAGCCCCAGCATTTT,CAGGQGEGQPQHF
NA,once,TRBJ1-4,TRBV30,TGTGCCTGGACCTTTTTCGGGGGAGCTAATGAAAAACTGTTTTTT,CAWTFFGGANEKLFF
TRBD1,NA,TRBJ2-3,TRBV5-1,TGCGCCAGCAGCTCCCGAGTAGGGGACAGCTACACAGATACGCAGTATTTT,CASSSRVGDSYTDTQYF
TRBD1,NA,TRBJ1-5,TRBV9,TGTGCCAGCAGCACAGAGGGACAGGGGGCTCAGCCCCAGCATTTT,CASSTEGQGAQPQHF
NA,NA,TRBJ2-7,TRBV19,TGTGCCAGTAGCCAGCAGGGCTACGAGCAGTACTTC,CASSQQGYEQYF
TRBD1,NA,TRBJ1-5,TRBV18,TGTGCCAGCTCACCCCTCGGGGGACAGGACAATCAGCCCCAGCATTTT,CASSPLGGQDNQPQHF
NA,NA,TRBJ2-7,TRBV10-3,TGTGCCAGCAGTTACTCGAGTTATTCCTACGAGCAGTACTTC,CASSYSSYSYEQYF
TRBD1,NA,TRBJ2-5,TRBV5-1,TGCGCCAGCAGCTTGGACACAGGGGGGCAAGAGACCCAGTACTTC,CASSLDTGGQETQYF
TRBD2,NA,TRBJ2-5,TRBV27,TGTGCCAGCTGGCGGGGCCTAGCGGAAGAGACCCAGTACTTC,CASWRGLAEETQYF
NA,NA,TRBJ1-1,TRBV18,TGTGCCAGCTCAGAAGGTCAGGGGTTAAACACTGAAGCTTTCTTT,CASSEGQGLNTEAFF
NA,NA,TRBJ2-1,TRBV7-9,TGTGCCAGCAGCGCGGTATTTGAGCAGTTCTTC,CASSAVFEQFF
NA,NA,TRBJ2-7,TRBV9,TGTGCCAGCAGTTTCCGGGACGCCCTGACTGAGCAGTACTTC,CASSFRDALTEQYF
TRBD1,once,TRBJ2-2,TRBV5-1,TGCGCCAGCAGCTTGGCCCAGGGGGTCACCGGGGAGCTGTTTTTT,CASSLAQGVTGELFF
TRBD2,NA,TRBJ2-5,TRBV7-2,TGTGCCAGCAGAGGACGACTAGCGGGAGGACAAGAGACCCAGTACTTC,CASRGRLAGGQETQYF
NA,NA,TRBJ2-3,TRBV5-1,TGCGCCAGCAGCCCAACACTAGAAAAGGCGCAGTATTTT,CASSPTLEKAQYF
TRBD1,NA,TRBJ1-6,TRBV11-2,TGTGCCAGCAGAGGACAGGGGAATAATTCACCCCTCCACTTT,CASRGQGNNSPLHF
NA,NA,TRBJ2-2,TRBV6-1,TGTGCCAGCACAGGGGCCCTGAACACCGGGGAGCTGTTTTTT,CASTGALNTGELFF
NA,NA,TRBJ2-5,TRBV2,TGTGCCAGCAGCGCCAATCTACAAGAGACCCAGTACTTC,CASSANLQETQYF
TRBD2,NA,TRBJ2-5,TRBV10-3,TGTGCCATCAGTACGGGACTAGGAGAGACCCAGTACTTC,CAISTGLGETQYF
NA,NA,TRBJ2-3,TRBV7-2,TGTGCCAGCAGCTCCTCTAGATATACGCAGTATTTT,CASSSSRYTQYF
NA,NA,TRBJ2-3,TRBV7-2,TGTGCCAGCAGCTTATACCCTAGGAGATGGTCAGATACGCAGTATTTT,CASSLYPRRWSDTQYF
NA,NA,TRBJ2-1,TRBV10-3,TGTGCCAGCAGTACCGGGGGCCAAAGCAATGAGCAGTTCTTC,CASSTGGQSNEQFF
NA,NA,TRBJ1-6,TRBV6-5,TGTGCCAGCAGTTACGCAGTTAACTATAATTCACCCCTCCACTTT,CASSYAVNYNSPLHF
NA,NA,TRBJ2-7,TRBV6-5,TGTGCCAGCAGCCTTGACCGGGTGGAGCAGTACTTC,CASSLDRVEQYF
NA,NA,TRBJ1-4,TRBV19,TGTGCCAGTAGTATCGGGGCAGCCCGAGGGGAAAAACTGTTTTTT,CASSIGAARGEKLFF
TRBD1,NA,TRBJ2-3,TRBV11-2,TGTGCCAGCAGCCCCGAGGGACAGAGCACAGATACGCAGTATTTT,CASSPEGQSTDTQYF
NA,once,TRBJ1-2,TRBV6-6,TGTGCCAGCAGTGGGACGGGAGAAGGCTACACCTTC,CASSGTGEGYTF
NA,NA,TRBJ1-5,TRBV28,TGTGCCAGCAGTTTACCGGACAGTCTCAATCAGCCCCAGCATTTT,CASSLPDSLNQPQHF
TRBD2,NA,TRBJ2-1,TRBV9,TGTGCCAGCAGCCCAGGACTAGCGGTTAATGAGCAGTTCTTC,CASSPGLAVNEQFF
NA,NA,TRBJ2-3,TRBV20-1,TGCAGCCACCCCCGATCCATATTT,CSHPRSIF
TRBD1,once,TRBJ2-1,TRBV4-1,TGCGCCAGCAGTCGAGCCGGGACAGGGGATCAGCAGTTCTTC,CASSRAGTGDQQFF
TRBD1,NA,TRBJ2-7,TRBV6-1,TGTGCCAGCTTAGACAGGGCTCGGGAGCAGTACTTC,CASLDRAREQYF
NA,NA,TRBJ2-7,TRBV11-2,TGTGCCAGCAGCTTACGGGTAACCTACGAGCAGTACTTC,CASSLRVTYEQYF
NA,NA,TRBJ1-1,TRBV7-6,TGTGCCAGCAGCTTACAGCCCGCGGGGAACACTGAAGCTTTCTTT,CASSLQPAGNTEAFF
NA,NA,TRBJ2-7,TRBV6-6,TGTGCCAGCCAGAAGGGGCAGGGGCTTTCCTACGAGCAGTACTTC,CASQKGQGLSYEQYF
NA,NA,TRBJ1-2,TRBV6-5,TGTGCCAGCAACGACAGGTTTTATGGCTACACCTTC,CASNDRFYGYTF
NA,NA,TRBJ1-1,TRBV25-1,TGTGCCAGCACCCTACAAGGGTTTACTGAAGCTTTCTTT,CASTLQGFTEAFF
TRBD2,once,TRBJ2-1,TRBV10-1,TGCGCCAGCAGCCCGACTAGCGGGGGTACCTACAATGAGCAGTTCTTC,CASSPTSGGTYNEQFF
TRBD1,NA,TRBJ2-1,TRBV9,TGTGCCAGCAGCGCTTGGACAGGGGGTTACAATGAGCAGTTCTTC,CASSAWTGGYNEQFF
TRBD1,NA,TRBJ2-7,TRBV18,TGTGCCAGCTCACCTCCGGGACAGGCCGCGCAGTACTTC,CASSPPGQAAQYF
NA,few,TRBJ2-3,TRBV13,TGTGCCAGCAGCTTAGAAGGCTGGTCTTACGGCAGGGTCACAGATACGCAGTATTTT,CASSLEGWSYGRVTDTQYF
NA,NA,TRBJ1-6,TRBV6-4,TGTGCCAGCTATGAGGGGGACGGGGGAACAGATTCACCCCTCCACTTT,CASYEGDGGTDSPLHF
TRBD2,NA,TRBJ2-1,TRBV4-1,TGCGCCAGCAGCCAAGAGGGCACTAGCGGGAATGAGCAGTTCTTC,CASSQEGTSGNEQFF
NA,once,TRBJ1-1,TRBV4-3,TGCGCCAGCAGCCAAGGACCAGACAGAGGCACTGAAGCTTTCTTT,CASSQGPDRGTEAFF
NA,NA,TRBJ1-2,TRBV6-6,TGTGCCAGCATCGTAGATCCGGGCTTCCCGTATGGCTACACCTTC,CASIVDPGFPYGYTF
TRBD1,NA,TRBJ2-7,TRBV7-2,TGTGCCAGCAGCCCCCGACAGGGAACCTACGAGCAGTACTTC,CASSPRQGTYEQYF
NA,NA,TRBJ2-7,TRBV5-5,TGTGCCAGCAGCGCCGCCTTCGGACTGGCATATTCCTACGAGCAGTACTTC,CASSAAFGLAYSYEQYF
TRBD1,NA,TRBJ2-2,TRBV19,TGTGCCAGTAAAGCGGGACAGGGGCCCGGGGAGCTGTTTTTT,CASKAGQGPGELFF
NA,NA,TRBJ1-6,TRBV2,TGTGCCAGCAGTGAGCCGGGACGGCCAGATTCACCCCTCCACTTT,CASSEPGRPDSPLHF
TRBD2,NA,TRBJ2-5,TRBV29-1,TGCAGCGTTGCGGACGGGACTAGAATTGAGACCCAGTACTTC,CSVADGTRIETQYF
NA,NA,TRBJ1-1,TRBV7-9,TGTGCCAGCAGCGCGGACAGCGCACTTGAAGCTTTCTTT,CASSADSALEAFF
NA,few,TRBJ1-3,TRBV30,TGTGCCTGGAGTGACTCTGGAAACACCATATATTTT,CAWSDSGNTIYF
NA,once,TRBJ2-7,TRBV6-6,TGTGCCAGCAGACCGGAGAGGGCGGACTACGAGCAGTACTTC,CASRPERADYEQYF
TRBD2,NA,TRBJ2-7,TRBV6-6,TGTGCCAGCAGTCGCACTAGCGGGAGCGTCTACGAGCAGTACTTC,CASSRTSGSVYEQYF